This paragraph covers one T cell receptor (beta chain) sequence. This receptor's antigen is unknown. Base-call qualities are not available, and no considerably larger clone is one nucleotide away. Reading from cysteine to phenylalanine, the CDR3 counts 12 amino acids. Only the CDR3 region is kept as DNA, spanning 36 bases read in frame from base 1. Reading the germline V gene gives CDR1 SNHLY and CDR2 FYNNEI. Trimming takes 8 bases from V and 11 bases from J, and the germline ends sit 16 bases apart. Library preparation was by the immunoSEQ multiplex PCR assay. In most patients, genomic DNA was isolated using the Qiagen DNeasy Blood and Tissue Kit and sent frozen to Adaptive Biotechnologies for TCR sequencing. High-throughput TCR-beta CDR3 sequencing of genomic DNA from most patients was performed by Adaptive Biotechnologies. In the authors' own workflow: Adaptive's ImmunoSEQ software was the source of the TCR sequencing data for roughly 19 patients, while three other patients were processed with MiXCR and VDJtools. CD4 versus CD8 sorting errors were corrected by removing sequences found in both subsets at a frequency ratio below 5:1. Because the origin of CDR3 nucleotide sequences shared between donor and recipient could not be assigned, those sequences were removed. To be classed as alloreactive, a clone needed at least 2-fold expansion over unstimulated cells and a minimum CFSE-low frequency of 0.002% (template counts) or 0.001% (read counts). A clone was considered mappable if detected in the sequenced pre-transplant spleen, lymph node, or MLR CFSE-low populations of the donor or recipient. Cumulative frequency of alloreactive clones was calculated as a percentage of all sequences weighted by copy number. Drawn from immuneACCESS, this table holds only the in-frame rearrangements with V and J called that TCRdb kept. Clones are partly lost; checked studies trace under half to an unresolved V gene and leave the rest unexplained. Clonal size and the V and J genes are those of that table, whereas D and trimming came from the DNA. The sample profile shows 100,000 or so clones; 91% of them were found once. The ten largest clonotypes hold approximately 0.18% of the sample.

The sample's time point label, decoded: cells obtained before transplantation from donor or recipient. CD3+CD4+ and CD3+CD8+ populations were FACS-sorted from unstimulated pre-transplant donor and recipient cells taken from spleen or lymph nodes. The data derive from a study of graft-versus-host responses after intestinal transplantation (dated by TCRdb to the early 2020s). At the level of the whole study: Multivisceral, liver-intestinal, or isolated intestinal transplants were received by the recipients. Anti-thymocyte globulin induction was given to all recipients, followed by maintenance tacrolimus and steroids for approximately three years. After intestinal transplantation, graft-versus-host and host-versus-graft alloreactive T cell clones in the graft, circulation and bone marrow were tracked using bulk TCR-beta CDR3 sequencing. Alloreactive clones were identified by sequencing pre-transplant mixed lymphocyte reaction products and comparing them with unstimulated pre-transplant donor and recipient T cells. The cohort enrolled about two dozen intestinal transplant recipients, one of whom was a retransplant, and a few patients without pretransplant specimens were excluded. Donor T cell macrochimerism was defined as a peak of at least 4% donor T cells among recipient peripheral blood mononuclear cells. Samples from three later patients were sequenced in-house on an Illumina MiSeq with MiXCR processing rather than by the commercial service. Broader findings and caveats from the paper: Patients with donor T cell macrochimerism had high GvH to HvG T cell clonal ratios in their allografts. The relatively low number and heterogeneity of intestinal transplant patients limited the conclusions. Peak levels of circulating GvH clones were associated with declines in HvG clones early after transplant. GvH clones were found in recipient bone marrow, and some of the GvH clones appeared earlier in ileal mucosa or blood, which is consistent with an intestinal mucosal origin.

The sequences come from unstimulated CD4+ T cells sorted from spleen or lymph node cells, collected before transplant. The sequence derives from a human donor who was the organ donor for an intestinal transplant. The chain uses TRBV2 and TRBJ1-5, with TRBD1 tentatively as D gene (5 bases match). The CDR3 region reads CASGTSVGAQHF. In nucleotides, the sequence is TGTGCCAGCGGAACATCTGTAGGGGCCCAGCATTTT. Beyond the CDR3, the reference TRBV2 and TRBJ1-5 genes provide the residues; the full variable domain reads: EPEVTQTPSHQVTQMGQEVILRCVPISNHLYFYWYRQILGQKVEFLVSFYNNEISEKSEIFDDQFSVERPDGSNFTLKIRSTKLEDSAMYFCASGTSVGAQHFGDGTRLSIL.